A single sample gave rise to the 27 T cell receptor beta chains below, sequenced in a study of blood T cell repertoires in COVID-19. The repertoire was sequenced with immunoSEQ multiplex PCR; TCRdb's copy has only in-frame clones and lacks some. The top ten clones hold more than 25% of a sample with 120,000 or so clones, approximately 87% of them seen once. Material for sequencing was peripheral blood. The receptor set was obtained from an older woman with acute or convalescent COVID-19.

CDR3 amino acids: CASSRDPGTGPYEQYF. CDR3 DNA: TGTGCCAGCAGCCGAGATCCCGGGACAGGGCCTTACGAGCAGTACTTC. The rearrangement links TRBV11-1 to TRBJ2-7, with 9 positions matching TRBD1. This CDR3 region has 16 residues. The junction had 12 bases not matched to a gene; V was cut back by 5 bases and J by 4 bases. In germline, CDR1 is SGHAT, CDR2 FQDESV (reference sequence).

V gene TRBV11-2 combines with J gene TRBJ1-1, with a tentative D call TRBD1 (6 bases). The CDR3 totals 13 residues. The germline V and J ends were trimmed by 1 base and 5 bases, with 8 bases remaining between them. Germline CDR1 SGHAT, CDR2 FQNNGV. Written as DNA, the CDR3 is TGTGCCAGCAGCTTAGCGCAGGGGACTGAAGCTTTCTTT. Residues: CASSLAQGTEAFF.

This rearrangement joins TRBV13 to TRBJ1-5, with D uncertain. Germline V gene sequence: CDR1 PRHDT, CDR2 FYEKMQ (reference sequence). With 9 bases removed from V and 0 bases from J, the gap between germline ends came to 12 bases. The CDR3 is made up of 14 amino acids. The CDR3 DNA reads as TGTGCCAGTGAGGGCCCTGATAGCAATCAGCCCCAGCATTTT. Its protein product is CASEGPDSNQPQHF.

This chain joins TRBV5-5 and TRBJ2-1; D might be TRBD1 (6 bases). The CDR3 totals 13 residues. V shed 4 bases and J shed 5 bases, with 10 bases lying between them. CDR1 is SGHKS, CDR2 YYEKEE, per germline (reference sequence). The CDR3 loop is CASSLTGNNEQFF. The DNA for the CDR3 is TGTGCCAGCAGCCTTACAGGGAACAATGAGCAGTTCTTC.

CDR3: CASMLESYGYTF. CDR3 DNA: TGTGCCAGTATGCTGGAGTCCTATGGCTACACCTTC. The V gene is TRBV19, the J gene TRBJ1-2; D gene uncertain. V lost 7 bases to trimming and J lost 4 bases, with 10 bases between them. The CDR3 runs 12 residues. Germline CDR1 is LNHDA and CDR2 is SQIVND (reference sequence).

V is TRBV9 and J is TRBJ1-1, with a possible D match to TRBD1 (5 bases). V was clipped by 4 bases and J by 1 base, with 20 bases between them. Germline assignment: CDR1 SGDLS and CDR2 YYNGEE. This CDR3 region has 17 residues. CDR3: CASSPHSGGNKNTEAFF. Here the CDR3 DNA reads TGTGCCAGCAGCCCTCACAGTGGGGGGAACAAGAACACTGAAGCTTTCTTT.

The CDR3 region is CASSLRQAHYGYTF. The CDR3 coding sequence is TGCGCCAGCAGCCTGCGACAGGCCCACTATGGCTACACCTTC. The chain carries TRBV5-1 and TRBJ1-2; the D gene is possibly TRBD1 (6 bases). The germline gives CDR1 SGHRS, CDR2 YFSETQ. The CDR3 length is 14 residues. V shed 4 bases and J shed 3 bases, with 13 bases lying between them. Supplemented by reference TRBV5-1 and TRBJ1-2, the full variable domain reads KAGVTQTPRYLIKTRGQQVTLSCSPISGHRSVSWYQQTPGQGLQFLFEYFSETQRNKGNFPGRFSGRQFSNSRSEMNVSTLELGDSALYLCASSLRQAHYGYTFGSGTRLTVV.

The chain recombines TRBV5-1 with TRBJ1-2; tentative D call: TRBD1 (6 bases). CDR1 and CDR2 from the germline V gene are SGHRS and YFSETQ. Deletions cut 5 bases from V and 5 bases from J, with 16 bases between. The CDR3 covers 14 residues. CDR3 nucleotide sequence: TGCGCCAGCAGAAATTCACAGGGAGGGTATGGCTACACCTTC. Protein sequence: CASRNSQGGYGYTF.

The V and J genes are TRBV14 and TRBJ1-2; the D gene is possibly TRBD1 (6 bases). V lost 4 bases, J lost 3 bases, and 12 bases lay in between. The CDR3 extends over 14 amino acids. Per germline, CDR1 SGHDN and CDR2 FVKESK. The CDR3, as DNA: TGTGCCAGCAGCCTACTTGGACAGTACTATGGCTACACCTTC. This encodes CASSLLGQYYGYTF. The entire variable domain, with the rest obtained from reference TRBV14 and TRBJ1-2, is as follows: EAGVTQFPSHSVIEKGQTVTLRCDPISGHDNLYWYRRVMGKEIKFLLHFVKESKQDESGMPNNRFLAERTGGTYSTLKVQPAELEDSGVYFCASSLLGQYYGYTFGSGTRLTVV.

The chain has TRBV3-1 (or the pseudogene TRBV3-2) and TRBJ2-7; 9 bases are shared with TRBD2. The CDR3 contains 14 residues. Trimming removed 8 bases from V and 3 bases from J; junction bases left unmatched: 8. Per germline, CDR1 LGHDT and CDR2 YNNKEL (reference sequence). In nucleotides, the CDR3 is TGTGCCAGCTGCCCGACTAGCGGTAGCTACGAGCAGTACTTC. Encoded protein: CASCPTSGSYEQYF.

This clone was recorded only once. The CDR3, as DNA: TGTGCCAGCAGTTCTAGCGCCGGCCAACTGTTTTTT. Translated: CASSSSAGQLFF. This chain links TRBV13 with TRBJ1-4; D is ambiguous. Trimming took 6 bases from V and 12 from J, leaving 14 bases between them. Germline CDR1 is PRHDT and CDR2 is FYEKMQ (reference sequence). This CDR3 has 12 amino acids.

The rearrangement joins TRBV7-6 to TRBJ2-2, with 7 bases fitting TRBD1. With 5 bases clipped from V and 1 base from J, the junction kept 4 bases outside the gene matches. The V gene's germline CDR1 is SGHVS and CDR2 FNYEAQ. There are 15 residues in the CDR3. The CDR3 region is CASSTTGWNTGELFF. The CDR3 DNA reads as TGTGCCAGCAGCACGACAGGGTGGAACACCGGGGAGCTGTTTTTT.

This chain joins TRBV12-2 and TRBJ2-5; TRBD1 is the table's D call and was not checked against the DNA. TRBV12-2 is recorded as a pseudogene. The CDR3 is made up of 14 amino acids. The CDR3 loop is CASRLEQGRETQYF. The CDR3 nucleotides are TGTGCAAGTCGCTTAGAACAGGGTAGAGAGACCCAGTACTTC.

The CDR3 here is CASRTGGVYEQYF. Here the CDR3 DNA reads TGTGCCAGCAGGACAGGGGGCGTATACGAGCAGTACTTC. The gene calls are TRBV27 and TRBJ2-7; 10 positions agree with TRBD1. The CDR3 covers 13 residues. J was trimmed by 4 bases and V by 6 bases; bases with no gene match: 3. Germline lookup yields CDR1 MNHEY and CDR2 SMNVEV (reference sequence).

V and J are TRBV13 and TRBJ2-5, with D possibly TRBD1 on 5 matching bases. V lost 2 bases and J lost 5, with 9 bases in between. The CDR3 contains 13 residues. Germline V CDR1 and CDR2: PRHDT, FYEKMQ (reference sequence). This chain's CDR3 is CASSLFGAETQYF. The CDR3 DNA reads TGTGCCAGCAGCTTATTTGGGGCGGAGACCCAGTACTTC.

As DNA, the CDR3 is TGTGCCAGCAGCTACTCGACGGGAAATGGCTACACCTTC. Translation gives CASSYSTGNGYTF. This sequence joins TRBV7-2 and TRBJ1-2; D gene unclear. The CDR3 is made up of 13 amino acids. Trimming left V 4 bases short and J 6 bases short, with 12 bases between. Looked up from germline, CDR1 is SGHTA and CDR2 is FQGNSA.

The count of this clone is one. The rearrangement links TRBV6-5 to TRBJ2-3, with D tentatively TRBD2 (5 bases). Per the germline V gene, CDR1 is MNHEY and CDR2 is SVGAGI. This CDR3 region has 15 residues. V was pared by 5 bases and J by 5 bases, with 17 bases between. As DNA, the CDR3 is TGTGCCAGCAGTAAGCCGGGATTAGGGAAAGATACGCAGTATTTT. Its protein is CASSKPGLGKDTQYF.

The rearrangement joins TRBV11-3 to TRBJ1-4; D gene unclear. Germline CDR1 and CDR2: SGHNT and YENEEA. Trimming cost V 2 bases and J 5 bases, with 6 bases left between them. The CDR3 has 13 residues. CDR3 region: CASSLSGNEKLFF. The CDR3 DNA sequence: TGTGCCAGCAGCTTATCGGGGAATGAAAAACTGTTTTTT.

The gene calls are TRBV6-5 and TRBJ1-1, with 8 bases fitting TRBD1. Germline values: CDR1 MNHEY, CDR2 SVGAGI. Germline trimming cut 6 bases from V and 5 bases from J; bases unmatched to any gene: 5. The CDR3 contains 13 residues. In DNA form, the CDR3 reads TGTGCCAGCAGATTGACAGGGGTAACTGAAGCTTTCTTT. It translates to CASRLTGVTEAFF.

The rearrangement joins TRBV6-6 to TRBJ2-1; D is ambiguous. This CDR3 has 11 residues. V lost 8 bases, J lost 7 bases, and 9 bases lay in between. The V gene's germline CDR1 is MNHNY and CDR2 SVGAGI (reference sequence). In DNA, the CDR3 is TGTGCCAGCGCTGCCGGGAATGAGCAGTTCTTC. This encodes CASAAGNEQFF.

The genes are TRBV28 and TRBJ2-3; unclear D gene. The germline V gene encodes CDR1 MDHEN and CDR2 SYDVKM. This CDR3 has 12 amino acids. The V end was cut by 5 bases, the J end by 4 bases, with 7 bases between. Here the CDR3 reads CASSISSDTQYF. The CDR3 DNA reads TGTGCCAGCAGTATAAGCTCAGATACGCAGTATTTT.

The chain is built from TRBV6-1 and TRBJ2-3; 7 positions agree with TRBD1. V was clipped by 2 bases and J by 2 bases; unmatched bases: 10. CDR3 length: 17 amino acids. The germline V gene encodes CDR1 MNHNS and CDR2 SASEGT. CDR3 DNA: TGTGCCAGCAGTGAACGCAGACCGGGACAGCCCACAGATACGCAGTATTTT. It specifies CASSERRPGQPTDTQYF.

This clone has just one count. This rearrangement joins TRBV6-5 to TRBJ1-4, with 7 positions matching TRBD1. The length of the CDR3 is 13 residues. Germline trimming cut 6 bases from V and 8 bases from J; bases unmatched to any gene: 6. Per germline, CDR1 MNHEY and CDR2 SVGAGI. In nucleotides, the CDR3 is TGTGCCAGCAGGCTGACAGGGTGGGAAAAACTGTTTTTT. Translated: CASRLTGWEKLFF.

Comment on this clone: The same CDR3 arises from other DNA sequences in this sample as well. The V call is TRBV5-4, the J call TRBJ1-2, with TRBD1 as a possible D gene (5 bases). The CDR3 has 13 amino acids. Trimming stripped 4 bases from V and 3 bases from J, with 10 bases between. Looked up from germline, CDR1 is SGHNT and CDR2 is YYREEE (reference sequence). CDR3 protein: CASSPDKDYGYTF. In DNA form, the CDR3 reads TGTGCCAGCAGCCCGGACAAGGACTATGGCTACACCTTC.

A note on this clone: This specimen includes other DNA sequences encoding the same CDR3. The CDR3 protein is CASRQGSGNTIYF. CDR3 nucleotides: TGTGCCAGCAGACAGGGGTCTGGAAACACCATATATTTT. The V and J genes are TRBV6-5 and TRBJ1-3; TRBD1 aligns across 7 bases. CDR1 is MNHEY and CDR2 is SVGAGI in the germline V gene. This CDR3 is built from 13 residues. V lost 6 bases and J lost 1; bases outside the gene matches: 0.

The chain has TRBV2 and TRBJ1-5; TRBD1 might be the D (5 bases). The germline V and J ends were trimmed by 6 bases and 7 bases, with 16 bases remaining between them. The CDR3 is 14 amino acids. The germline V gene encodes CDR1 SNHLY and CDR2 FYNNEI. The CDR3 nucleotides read TGTGCCAGCAGAGCCGGGGGGGGAGGGCAGCCCCAGCATTTT. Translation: CASRAGGGGQPQHF.

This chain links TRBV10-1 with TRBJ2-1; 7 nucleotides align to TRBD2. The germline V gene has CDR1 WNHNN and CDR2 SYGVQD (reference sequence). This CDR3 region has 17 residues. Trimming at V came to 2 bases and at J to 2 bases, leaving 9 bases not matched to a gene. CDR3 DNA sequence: TGCGCCAGCAGTGAGAATTGGCCGGGGGGTGCCTACAATGAGCAGTTCTTC. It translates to CASSENWPGGAYNEQFF.